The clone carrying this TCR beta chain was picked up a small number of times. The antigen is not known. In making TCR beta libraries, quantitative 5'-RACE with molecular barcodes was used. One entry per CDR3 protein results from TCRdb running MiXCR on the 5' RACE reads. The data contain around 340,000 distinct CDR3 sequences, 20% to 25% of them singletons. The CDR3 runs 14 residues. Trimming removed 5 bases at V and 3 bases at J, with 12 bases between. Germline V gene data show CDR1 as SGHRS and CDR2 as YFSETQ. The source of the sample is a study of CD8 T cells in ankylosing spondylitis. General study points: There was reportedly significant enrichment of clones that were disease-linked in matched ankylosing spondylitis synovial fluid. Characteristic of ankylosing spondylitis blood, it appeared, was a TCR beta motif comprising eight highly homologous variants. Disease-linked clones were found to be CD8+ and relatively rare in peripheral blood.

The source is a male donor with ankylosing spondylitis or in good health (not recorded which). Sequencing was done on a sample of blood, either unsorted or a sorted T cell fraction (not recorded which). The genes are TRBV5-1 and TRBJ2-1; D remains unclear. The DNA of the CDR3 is TGCGCCAGCAGAGTGAGTGAGCACTACAATGAGCAGTTCTTC. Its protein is CASRVSEHYNEQFF.